Sequencing of this T cell receptor beta chain was carried out in a study of siplizumab effects on memory and regulatory T cells. Sequencing was performed with immunoSEQ multiplex PCR; in TCRdb, only in-frame clones are kept and a portion is missing. The sample records around 87,000 clones, over 80% being singletons. The specimen sequenced was CD4+ T cells sorted from blood. This clonotype was obtained from a human donor in good health.

Here the CDR3 DNA reads TGCGCCAGCAGCTTTGAGGGGGCGACCGGGGAGCTGTTTTTT. Translating gives CASSFEGATGELFF. V and J are TRBV5-1 and TRBJ2-2, with 7 bases fitting TRBD1. Trimming took 2 bases from V and 5 from J; bases not matched to a gene: 3. The CDR3 is 14 residues long. Germline V gives CDR1 SGHRS, CDR2 YFSETQ.